The following is a T cell receptor (beta chain) sequence with its context. These data are taken from a study of regulatory T cells in long-lasting Graves disease. CDR3 regions were amplified by Arm-PCR using iRepertoire HTBI primers to build TCR beta libraries. TCRdb recomputed calls from the multiplex PCR reads with MiXCR, one row per CDR3 protein. The table lists approximately 540,000 distinct CDR3 sequences, around 13% of them singletons. This CDR3 spans 13 amino acids. Trimming stripped 7 bases from V and 0 bases from J, with 9 bases between. Per germline, CDR1 SNHLY and CDR2 FYNNEI. As for time point: newly diagnosed GD, antithyroid drugs for less than 3 months. TCR sequences were obtained from RNA taken from PBMCs. These data are also associated with another study on T cells in Graves' hyperthyroidism and ophthalmopathy.

The sequencing used peripheral blood mononuclear cells (PBMCs), collected at new diagnosis, from a patient treated with antithyroid drugs. The chain recombines TRBV2 with TRBJ1-1, with unresolved D. This receptor was obtained from a woman aged 25 to 39 with Graves disease. Written as DNA, the CDR3 is TGTGCCAGCAAGCTACAGATGAACACTGAAGCTTTCTTT. It translates to CASKLQMNTEAFF.